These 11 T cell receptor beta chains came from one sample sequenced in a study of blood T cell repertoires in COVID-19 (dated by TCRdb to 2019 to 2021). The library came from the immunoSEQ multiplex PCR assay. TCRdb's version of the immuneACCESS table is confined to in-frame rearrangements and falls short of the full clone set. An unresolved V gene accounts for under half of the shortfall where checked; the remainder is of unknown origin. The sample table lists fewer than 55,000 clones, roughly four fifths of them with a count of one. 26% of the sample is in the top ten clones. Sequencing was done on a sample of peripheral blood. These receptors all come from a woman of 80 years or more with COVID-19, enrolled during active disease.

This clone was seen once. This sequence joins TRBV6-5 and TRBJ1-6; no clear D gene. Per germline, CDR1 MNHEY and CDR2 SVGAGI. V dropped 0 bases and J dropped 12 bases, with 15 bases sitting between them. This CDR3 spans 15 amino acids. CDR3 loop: CASSYSREGLGPLHF. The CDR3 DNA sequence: TGTGCCAGCAGTTACTCGAGGGAGGGCTTGGGACCCCTCCACTTT.

The DNA of the CDR3 is TGTGCCAGCAGCCTAGGAGGGTTTGAAGCTTTCTTT. It is translated as CASSLGGFEAFF. V usage is TRBV3-1 (or the pseudogene TRBV3-2) and J usage is TRBJ1-1, with D unresolved. The germline gives CDR1 LGHDT, CDR2 YNNKEL (reference sequence). Trimming stripped 4 bases from V and 7 bases from J, with 10 bases between. The CDR3 length is 12 residues.

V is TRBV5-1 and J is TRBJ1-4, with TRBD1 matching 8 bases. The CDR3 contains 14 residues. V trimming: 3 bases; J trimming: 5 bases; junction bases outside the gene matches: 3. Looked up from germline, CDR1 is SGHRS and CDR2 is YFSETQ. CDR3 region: CASSSGQANEKLFF. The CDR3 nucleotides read TGCGCCAGCAGCTCGGGACAGGCGAATGAAAAACTGTTTTTT.

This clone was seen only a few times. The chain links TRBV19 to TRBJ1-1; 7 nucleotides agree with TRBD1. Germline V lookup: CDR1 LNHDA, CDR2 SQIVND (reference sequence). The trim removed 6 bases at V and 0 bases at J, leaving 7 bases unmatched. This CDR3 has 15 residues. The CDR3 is CASSLQGVMNTEAFF. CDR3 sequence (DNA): TGTGCCAGTAGCCTCCAGGGGGTTATGAACACTGAAGCTTTCTTT.

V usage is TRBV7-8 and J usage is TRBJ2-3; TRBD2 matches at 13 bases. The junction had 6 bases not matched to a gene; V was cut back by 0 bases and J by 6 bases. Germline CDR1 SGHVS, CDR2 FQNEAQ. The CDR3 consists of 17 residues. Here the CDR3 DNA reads TGTGCCAGCAGCTTAGCGCGACTAGCGGGAGGATTTGATACGCAGTATTTT. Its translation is CASSLARLAGGFDTQYF.

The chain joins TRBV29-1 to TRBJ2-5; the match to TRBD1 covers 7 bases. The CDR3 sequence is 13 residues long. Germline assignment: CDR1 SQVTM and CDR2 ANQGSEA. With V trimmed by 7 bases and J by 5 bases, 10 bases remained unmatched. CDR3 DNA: TGCAGCGGGGCTAGACAGGGCAGGGAGACCCAGTACTTC. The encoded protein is CSGARQGRETQYF.

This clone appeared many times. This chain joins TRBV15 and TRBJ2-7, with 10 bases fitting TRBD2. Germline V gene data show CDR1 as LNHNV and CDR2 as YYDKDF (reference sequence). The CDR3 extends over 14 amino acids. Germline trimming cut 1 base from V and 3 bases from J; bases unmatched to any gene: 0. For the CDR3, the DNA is TGTGCCACCAGCAGAGGGACTAGCGGCTACGAGCAGTACTTC. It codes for CATSRGTSGYEQYF.

CDR3 sequence reads: CASSSPEASYNEQFF. The CDR3 nucleotides read TGTGCCAGCAGCTCTCCGGAGGCCTCCTACAATGAGCAGTTCTTC. This chain uses TRBV7-9 with TRBJ2-1; a possible D gene is TRBD2 (5 bases). The CDR3 has 15 residues. Deletions cut 4 bases from V and 0 bases from J, with 10 bases between. CDR1 and CDR2 (germline): SEHNR, FQNEAQ (reference sequence).

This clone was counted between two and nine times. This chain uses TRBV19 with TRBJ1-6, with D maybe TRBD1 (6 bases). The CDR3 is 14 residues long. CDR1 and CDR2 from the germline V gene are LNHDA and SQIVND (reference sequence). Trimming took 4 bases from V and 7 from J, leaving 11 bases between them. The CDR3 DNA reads TGTGCCAGTAGTACGGACAGCTCAAATTCACCCCTCCACTTT. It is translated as CASSTDSSNSPLHF.

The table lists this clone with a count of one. The CDR3 loop is CASSFPDEQFF. The CDR3 DNA is TGTGCCAGCAGCTTTCCAGATGAGCAGTTCTTC. This chain joins TRBV7-9 and TRBJ2-1; D is ambiguous. The CDR3 is 11 residues long. Trimming stripped 3 bases from V and 8 bases from J, with 5 bases between. CDR1 and CDR2 from the germline V gene are SEHNR and FQNEAQ (reference sequence).

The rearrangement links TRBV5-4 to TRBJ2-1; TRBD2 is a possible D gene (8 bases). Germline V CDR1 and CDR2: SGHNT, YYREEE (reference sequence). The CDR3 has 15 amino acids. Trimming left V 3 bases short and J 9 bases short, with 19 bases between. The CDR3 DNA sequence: TGTGCCAGCAGCTCACGGGAGGGGGCGGTAAGTGAGCAGTTCTTC. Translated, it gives CASSSREGAVSEQFF.